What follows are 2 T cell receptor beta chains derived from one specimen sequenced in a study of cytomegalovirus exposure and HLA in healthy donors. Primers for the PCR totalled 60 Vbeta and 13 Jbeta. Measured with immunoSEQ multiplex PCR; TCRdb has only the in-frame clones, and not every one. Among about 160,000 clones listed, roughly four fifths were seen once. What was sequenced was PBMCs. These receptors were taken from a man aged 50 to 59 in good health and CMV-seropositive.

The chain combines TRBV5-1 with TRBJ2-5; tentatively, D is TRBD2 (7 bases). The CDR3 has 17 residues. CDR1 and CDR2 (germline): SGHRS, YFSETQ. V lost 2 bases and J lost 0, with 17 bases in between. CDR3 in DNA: TGCGCCAGCAGCTTTGGGACGGGGGGCCGGTACCAAGAGACCCAGTACTTC. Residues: CASSFGTGGRYQETQYF.

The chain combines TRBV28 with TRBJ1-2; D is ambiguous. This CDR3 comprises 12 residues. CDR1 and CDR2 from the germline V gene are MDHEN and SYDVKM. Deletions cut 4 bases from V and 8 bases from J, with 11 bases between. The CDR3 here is CASSSGETGYTF. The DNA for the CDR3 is TGTGCCAGCAGTTCAGGCGAGACGGGCTACACCTTC.